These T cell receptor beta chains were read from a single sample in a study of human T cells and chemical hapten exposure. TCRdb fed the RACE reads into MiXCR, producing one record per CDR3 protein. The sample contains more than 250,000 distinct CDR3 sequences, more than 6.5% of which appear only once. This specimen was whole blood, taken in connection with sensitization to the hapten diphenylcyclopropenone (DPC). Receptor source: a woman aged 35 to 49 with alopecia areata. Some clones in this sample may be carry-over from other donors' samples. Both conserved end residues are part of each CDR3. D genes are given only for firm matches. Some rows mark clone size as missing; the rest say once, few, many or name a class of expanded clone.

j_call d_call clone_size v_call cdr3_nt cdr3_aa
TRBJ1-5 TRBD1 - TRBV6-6 TGTGCCAGCAATACAGGGGCGAGCAATCAGCCCCAGCATTTT CASNTGASNQPQHF
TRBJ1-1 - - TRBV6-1 TGTGCCAGCAGTGAATTAGGTTGGCGGACCACTGAAGCTTTCTTT CASSELGWRTTEAFF
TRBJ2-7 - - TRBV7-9 TGTGCCAGCGCCGCCGTCGAGCAGTACTTC CASAAVEQYF
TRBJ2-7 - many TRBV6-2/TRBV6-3 TGTGCCAGCAGTTCGCCACAGAGGGCCTACGAGCAGTACTTC CASSSPQRAYEQYF
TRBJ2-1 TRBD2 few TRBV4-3 TGCGCCAGCAGCCAAGGCAGCGGGAGGGGCAATGAGCAGTTCTTC CASSQGSGRGNEQFF
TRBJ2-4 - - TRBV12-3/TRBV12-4 TGTGCCAGCAGCTTCGGAGTAGGAGACAAAAACATTCAGTACTTC CASSFGVGDKNIQYF
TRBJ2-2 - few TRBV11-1 TGTGCCAGCAGCCGAGGGTCTTGGGGCACCGGGGAGCTGTTTTTT CASSRGSWGTGELFF
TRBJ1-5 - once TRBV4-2 TGTGCCAGCAGCCAAGATACCGGGAGGGCCCAGACTAACAATCAGCCCCAGCATTTT CASSQDTGRAQTNNQPQHF
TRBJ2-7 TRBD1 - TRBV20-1 TGCAGTGCTAGAGAGTTTGGCGGACAGGGACGCTACGAGCAGTACTTC CSAREFGGQGRYEQYF
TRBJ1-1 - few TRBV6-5 TGTGCCAGCAGTTTAGGACAAGAAGCTTTCTTT CASSLGQEAFF
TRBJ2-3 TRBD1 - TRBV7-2 TGTGCCAGCAGCTTATATCTGACAGGGGAAGCAGATACGCAGTATTTT CASSLYLTGEADTQYF
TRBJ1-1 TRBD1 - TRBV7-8 TGTGCCAGCAGCGCCGGACAGGCGAACACTGAAGCTTTCTTT CASSAGQANTEAFF
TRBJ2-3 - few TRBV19 TGTGCCACCACCCCCCCGGGGGCCCCTCTCGCAGATACGCAGTATTTT CATTPPGAPLADTQYF
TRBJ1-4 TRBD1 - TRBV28 TGTGCCAGCAGTTTTCCGGGACAGGGTGATGAAAAACTGTTTTTT CASSFPGQGDEKLFF
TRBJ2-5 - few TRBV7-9 TGTGCCAGCAGCTTACCCATGAGCGTCATGTACTTC CASSLPMSVMYF
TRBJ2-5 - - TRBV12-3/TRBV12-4 TGTGCCAGCAGTTTACGGGCTAGCGCCTCGTACCAAGAGACCCAGTACTTC CASSLRASASYQETQYF
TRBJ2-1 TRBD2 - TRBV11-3 TGTGCCAGCAGCTTCGCTAGCGGGAGGTTCGATGAGCAGTTCTTC CASSFASGRFDEQFF
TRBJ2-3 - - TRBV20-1 TGCAGTGCTAGAGATCCGGGACAAACCCCAGATACGCAGTATTTT CSARDPGQTPDTQYF
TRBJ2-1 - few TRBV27 TGTGCCAGCAAACTACAGGGTGGGCTTGAGCAGTTCTTC CASKLQGGLEQFF
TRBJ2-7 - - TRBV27 TGTGCCAGCAGTGCAATCGGGTCCTACGAGCAGTACTTC CASSAIGSYEQYF
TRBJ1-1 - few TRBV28 TGTGCCAGCAGCTCAAGAGGGGAGCTTGACTTT CASSSRGELDF
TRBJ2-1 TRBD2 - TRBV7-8 TGTGCCAGCAGAAACTCCGGGACTAGATGGCAATTGGGTGAGCAGTTCTTC CASRNSGTRWQLGEQFF
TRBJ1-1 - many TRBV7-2 TGTGCCAGCAGCTTAGGTCTCATGAACACTGAAGCTTTCTTT CASSLGLMNTEAFF
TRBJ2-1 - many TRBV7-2 TGTGCCAGCCTCCAACCAGGGAGTTGGTACAATGAGCAGTTCTTC CASLQPGSWYNEQFF